The next 12 T cell receptor beta chains were all read from a single sample in a study of Ad26.COV2.S vaccination and SARS-CoV-2 variants. The assay was immunoSEQ multiplex PCR, and TCRdb's table has in-frame clones only and misses some. This sample has about 420,000 clones, with 88% found just once. Noted treatment: 15 to 20 received Ad26.COV2.S at low or high dose, single or two shots; about 5 received placebo; per-sample allocation not given. After the first vaccine or placebo injection, samples were drawn on day 63. The starting material was peripheral blood, obtained in a trial of Ad26.COV2.S vaccine versus placebo. The receptors here all came from a person between 18 and 65 years old who received the Ad26.COV2.S COVID-19 vaccine or a placebo.

The CDR3 DNA follows: TGTGCCAGCAGCTTCTGGGCGGGGGGGCGTTCCTACAATGAGCAGTTCTTC. Translating it yields CASSFWAGGRSYNEQFF. The chain employs TRBV5-4 and TRBJ2-1, with 9 bases lining up with TRBD2. The germline V gene has CDR1 SGHNT and CDR2 YYREEE (reference sequence). This CDR3 spans 17 amino acids. With V trimmed by 2 bases and J by 1 base, 7 bases remained unmatched.

This chain's CDR3 is CASSVSSNQPQHF. In DNA, the CDR3 is TGTGCCAGCAGTGTGAGTAGCAATCAGCCCCAGCATTTT. The rearrangement uses TRBV2 and TRBJ1-5; D is unresolved. The V gene's germline CDR1 is SNHLY and CDR2 FYNNEI. The CDR3 covers 13 residues. The V end lost 4 bases, the J end lost 0 bases, and 4 bases lay between the germline ends.

This chain joins TRBV4-2 and TRBJ2-7; D is ambiguous. The CDR3 contains 15 residues. V gave up 6 bases and J gave up 2 bases, with 17 bases separating them. Germline V gene lookup returns CDR1 LGHNA and CDR2 YNFKEQ. The CDR3 protein is CASSPAGTRTYEQYF. In DNA form, the CDR3 reads TGTGCCAGCAGTCCCGCAGGAACGCGAACCTACGAGCAGTACTTC.

J is TRBJ2-2 and V is TRBV7-9, with D unresolved. Germline V lookup: CDR1 SEHNR, CDR2 FQNEAQ (reference sequence). This CDR3 spans 17 amino acids. The V end was cut by 0 bases, the J end by 4 bases, with 15 bases between. CDR3 amino acids: CASSLAKGISPTGELFF. The CDR3, as DNA: TGTGCCAGCAGCTTAGCGAAAGGCATATCCCCCACCGGGGAGCTGTTTTTT.

This clone was detected once. This chain uses TRBV28 with TRBJ2-3, with 8 bases lining up with TRBD2. This CDR3 is 13 amino acids long. The V segment lost 8 bases and the J segment 1 base; nucleotides outside the gene matches: 2. Germline CDR1 MDHEN, CDR2 SYDVKM. CDR3 amino acids: CASGAGGTDTQYF. The CDR3 DNA reads TGTGCCAGCGGAGCGGGGGGCACAGATACGCAGTATTTT.

The V call is TRBV5-8, the J call TRBJ2-5, with 9 bases identical to TRBD1. J lost 1 base, V lost 4 bases, and 2 bases had no gene match. CDR1 is SGHTS and CDR2 is YDEGEE in the germline V gene. CDR3 length: 14 residues. The CDR3 DNA reads as TGTGCCAGCAGCGCGGACAGGGGCCAAGAGACCCAGTACTTC. Translated, it gives CASSADRGQETQYF.

The V call is TRBV6-5, the J call TRBJ1-1, with D hard to call. The V and J ends lost 6 bases and 0 bases respectively, with 8 bases between them. Germline CDR1 MNHEY, CDR2 SVGAGI. The CDR3 sequence is 13 residues long. This CDR3 reads CASRITMNTEAFF. CDR3 sequence (DNA): TGTGCCAGCAGAATCACTATGAACACTGAAGCTTTCTTT.

The gene calls are TRBV28 and TRBJ2-7; a weak D match, TRBD1 (6 bases). This CDR3 has 14 residues. V lost 9 bases and J lost 0, with 15 bases in between. Germline-derived CDR1 and CDR2 are MDHEN and SYDVKM. The DNA for the CDR3 is TGTGCCAGTGGGACACCGAGACGCTCCTACGAGCAGTACTTC. This translates into CASGTPRRSYEQYF.

This clone has just one count. The J gene is TRBJ1-5, the V gene TRBV10-3; weak D call: TRBD1 (6 bases). The V end was cut by 4 bases, the J end by 0 bases, with 10 bases between. The CDR3 has 15 residues. CDR1 and CDR2 from the germline V gene are ENHRY and SYGVKD. This chain's CDR3 is CAISAAGASNQPQHF. Here the CDR3 DNA reads TGTGCCATCAGTGCCGCAGGGGCTAGCAATCAGCCCCAGCATTTT.

The chain links TRBV7-9 to TRBJ2-1, with 8 bases that match TRBD2. V trimming: 4 bases; J trimming: 2 bases; junction bases outside the gene matches: 1. CDR1 and CDR2 from the germline V gene are SEHNR and FQNEAQ (reference sequence). The CDR3 extends over 14 amino acids. Written as DNA, the CDR3 is TGTGCCAGCAGCTACGGGGGGGCCTACAATGAGCAGTTCTTC. This encodes CASSYGGAYNEQFF.

The chain couples TRBV28 to TRBJ1-1; D gene ambiguous. Trimming pared 5 bases from V and 0 bases from J, leaving 4 bases between. The germline V gene has CDR1 MDHEN and CDR2 SYDVKM. This CDR3 is built from 12 residues. CDR3 nucleotides: TGTGCCAGCAGTCGGCTGAACACTGAAGCTTTCTTT. Amino acid sequence: CASSRLNTEAFF.

The gene calls are TRBV5-3 and TRBJ1-2; D call uncertain. TRBV5-3 is designated an ORF whose function remains uncertain. The CDR3 is made up of 16 amino acids. V was cut by 0 bases and J by 8 bases, with 20 bases left in between. CDR3 sequence (DNA): TGTGCCAGAAGCTTGGAGGGAGGGTCTAAGTTTACCGGCTACACCTTC. It yields the protein CARSLEGGSKFTGYTF.